This entry describes one T cell receptor (beta chain). This specimen comes from a study of T cells after somatic rescue of genetic block. Sequenced by immunoSEQ multiplex PCR; TCRdb stores in-frame clones only, minus some. The profile shows about 12,000 clones, 60% to 75% of them singletons. Trimming shortened V by 5 bases and J by 4 bases, and 14 bases separated the two germline ends. Germline V lookup: CDR1 SEHNR, CDR2 FQNEAQ (reference sequence). The length of the CDR3 is 14 residues. The chain joins TRBV7-9 to TRBJ1-2, with TRBD1 as a possible D gene (6 bases). The sequencing sample was made of peripheral blood mononuclear cells (PBMCs). The TCR sequence derives from a boy younger than 18. Here the CDR3 reads CASSQWGASYGYTF. For the CDR3, the DNA is TGTGCCAGCAGCCAGTGGGGGGCTTCCTATGGCTACACCTTC.